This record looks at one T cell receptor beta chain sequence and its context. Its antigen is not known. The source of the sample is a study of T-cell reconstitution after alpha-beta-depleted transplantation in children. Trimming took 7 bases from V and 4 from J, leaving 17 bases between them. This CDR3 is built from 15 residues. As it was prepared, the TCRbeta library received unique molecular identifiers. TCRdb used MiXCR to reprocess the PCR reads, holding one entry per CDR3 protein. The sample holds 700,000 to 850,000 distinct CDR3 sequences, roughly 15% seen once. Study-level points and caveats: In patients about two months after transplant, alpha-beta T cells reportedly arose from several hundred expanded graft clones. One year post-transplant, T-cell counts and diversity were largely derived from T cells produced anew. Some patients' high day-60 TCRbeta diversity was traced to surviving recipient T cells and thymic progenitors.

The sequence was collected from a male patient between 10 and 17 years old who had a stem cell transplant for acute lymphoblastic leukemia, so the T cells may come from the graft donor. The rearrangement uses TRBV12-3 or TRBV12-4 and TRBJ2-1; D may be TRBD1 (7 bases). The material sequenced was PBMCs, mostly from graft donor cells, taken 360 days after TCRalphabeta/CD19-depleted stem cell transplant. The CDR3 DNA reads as TGTGCCAGCACCCCCAGGGGGGTAAGGTACAATGAGCAGTTCTTC. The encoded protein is CASTPRGVRYNEQFF.